These 2 T cell receptor beta chains originate from one sample sequenced in a study of blood T cell repertoires in COVID-19. Method: immunoSEQ multiplex PCR; TCRdb's copy keeps in-frame clones and lacks some. Found here are some 200,000 clones, 70% to 90% of them singletons; the top ten hold 15% to 20%. Sample: peripheral blood. These receptor sequences come from a man aged 50-59 years with COVID-19, enrolled during active disease.

This clone was seen a single time. The V gene is TRBV7-6, the J gene TRBJ2-5, with 13 bases aligning to TRBD2. With V trimmed by 1 base and J by 5 bases, 4 bases remained unmatched. The CDR3 is made up of 16 amino acids. The V gene's germline CDR1 is SGHVS and CDR2 FNYEAQ. The CDR3 protein is CASSLGLAGGGETQYF. Here the CDR3 DNA reads TGTGCCAGCAGCTTAGGACTAGCGGGAGGTGGGGAGACCCAGTACTTC.

The chain employs TRBV3-1 (or the pseudogene TRBV3-2) and TRBJ1-1, with 9 bases aligning to TRBD1. CDR1 and CDR2 (germline): LGHDT, YNNKEL (reference sequence). The CDR3 spans 16 residues. The trim removed 4 bases at V and 6 bases at J, leaving 12 bases unmatched. DNA for the CDR3: TGTGCCAGCAGCCGGGGGACAGGGTGGTTAAACGCTGAAGCTTTCTTT. Its translation is CASSRGTGWLNAEAFF.